Below are 14 T cell receptor beta chains sequenced from a single sample in a study of blood T cell repertoires in COVID-19. Sequencing was performed with immunoSEQ multiplex PCR; in TCRdb, only in-frame clones are kept and a portion is missing. There are tens of thousands of clones in the sample; more than 85% occur only once, and approximately 14% lies in the top ten. Sequences were obtained from peripheral blood. These receptors originate from a man between 65 and 80 years old with active or convalescent COVID-19.

Concerning this clone: A junction end diverges from the germline sequence, so it may reflect a read error. Here the CDR3 reads CASRPGDRGYHF. The CDR3 DNA reads TGTGCCAGCAGACCCGGGGACAGGGGATACCACTTC. The chain links TRBV28 to TRBJ1-2; the match to TRBD1 covers 10 bases. This CDR3 comprises 12 residues. CDR1 MDHEN and CDR2 SYDVKM come from the germline V gene.

This chain uses TRBV6-5 with TRBJ2-1, with TRBD2 identical over 8 bases. The junction had 6 bases not matched to a gene; V was cut back by 10 bases and J by 10 bases. There are 11 residues in the CDR3. CDR1 is MNHEY and CDR2 is SVGAGI in the germline V gene. The CDR3: CATVAGYEQFF. Here the CDR3 DNA reads TGTGCCACCGTAGCGGGATACGAGCAGTTCTTC.

This sequence joins TRBV10-3 and TRBJ1-2; tentatively, D is TRBD1 (5 bases). The CDR3 consists of 14 residues. Deletions cut 6 bases from V and 6 bases from J, with 17 bases between. CDR1 is ENHRY, CDR2 SYGVKD, per germline. CDR3 in amino acids: CAISLIQGGDGYTF. The CDR3 nucleotides read TGTGCCATCAGCTTGATTCAGGGTGGGGATGGCTACACCTTC.

The gene calls are TRBV11-2 and TRBJ1-4, with D perhaps TRBD1 (5 bases). The germline V gene has CDR1 SGHAT and CDR2 FQNNGV. CDR3 length: 15 residues. V was cut by 5 bases and J by 8 bases, with 18 bases left in between. DNA for the CDR3: TGTGCCAGCAGCCCCGTGGGGGGTGGAGGAGAAAAACTGTTTTTT. The encoded protein is CASSPVGGGGEKLFF.

V gene TRBV19 combines with J gene TRBJ1-5, with 11 bases matching TRBD1. The V segment lost 3 bases and the J segment 0 bases; nucleotides outside the gene matches: 10. This CDR3 comprises 19 residues. CDR1 is LNHDA, CDR2 SQIVND, per germline (reference sequence). The CDR3 DNA reads TGTGCCAGTAGTATTTCCGGGACAGGGGGAAGGGGTAGCAATCAGCCCCAGCATTTT. It translates to CASSISGTGGRGSNQPQHF.

The chain uses TRBV7-2 and TRBJ1-2; 8 bases match TRBD1. V trimming: 1 base; J trimming: 4 bases; junction bases outside the gene matches: 2. The CDR3 length is 14 residues. CDR1 is SGHTA, CDR2 FQGNSA, per germline. The CDR3 loop reads CASSLVTGGYGYTF. DNA for the CDR3: TGTGCCAGCAGCTTAGTTACAGGGGGCTATGGCTACACCTTC.

This chain connects TRBV27 to TRBJ1-2; D remains unclear. V lost 0 bases, J lost 4 bases, and 6 bases lay in between. Germline V gives CDR1 MNHEY, CDR2 SMNVEV (reference sequence). The CDR3 runs 13 residues. The CDR3 reads CASSLSALYGYTF. In DNA form, the CDR3 reads TGTGCCAGCAGTTTATCGGCCCTCTATGGCTACACCTTC.

V and J are TRBV27 and TRBJ2-5; D not certain. The V end was cut by 6 bases, the J end by 4 bases, with 6 bases between. This CDR3 is 11 amino acids long. CDR1 and CDR2 (germline): MNHEY, SMNVEV (reference sequence). DNA of the CDR3: TGTGCCAGCAGGCGAGGAGAGACCCAGTACTTC. This translates into CASRRGETQYF.

This chain joins TRBV5-1 and TRBJ1-6; TRBD1 aligns across 8 bases. The CDR3 sequence is 15 residues long. J lost 7 bases, V lost 1 base, and 4 bases had no gene match. Germline assignment: CDR1 SGHRS and CDR2 YFSETQ. DNA for the CDR3: TGCGCCAGCAGCTTGATCGACAGGGGAAATTCACCCCTCCACTTT. Translation: CASSLIDRGNSPLHF. The full variable domain, with the rest looked up from reference TRBV5-1 and TRBJ1-6, is KAGVTQTPRYLIKTRGQQVTLSCSPISGHRSVSWYQQTPGQGLQFLFEYFSETQRNKGNFPGRFSGRQFSNSRSEMNVSTLELGDSALYLCASSLIDRGNSPLHFGNGTRLTVT.

The chain employs TRBV24-1 and TRBJ2-1; no clear D gene. V was cut by 0 bases and J by 6 bases, with 5 bases left in between. Germline-derived CDR1 and CDR2 are KGHDR and SFDVKD. CDR3 length: 13 amino acids. CDR3 nucleotides: TGTGCCACCAGTGATTTGGCTAGCAATGAGCAGTTCTTC. Its protein product is CATSDLASNEQFF.

The chain combines TRBV28 with TRBJ2-7, with D perhaps matching TRBD1 (5 bases). This CDR3 comprises 14 residues. Germline CDR1 is MDHEN and CDR2 is SYDVKM. V was pared by 4 bases and J by 0 bases, with 10 bases between. The CDR3 coding sequence is TGTGCCAGCAGTTCCACAGGTTCCTCCTACGAGCAGTACTTC. Its translation: CASSSTGSSYEQYF.

The chain is built from TRBV11-1 and TRBJ1-4; the D gene is possibly TRBD1 (5 bases). With 3 bases removed from V and 4 bases from J, the gap between germline ends came to 12 bases. Germline V gives CDR1 SGHAT, CDR2 FQDESV (reference sequence). The CDR3 extends over 15 amino acids. The CDR3 sequence: CASSFRARGNEKLFF. In DNA form, the CDR3 reads TGTGCCAGCAGCTTCAGGGCCCGCGGTAATGAAAAACTGTTTTTT.

The chain is built from TRBV5-1 and TRBJ2-2; D unclear. There are 15 residues in the CDR3. The ends were cut back, 2 bases at V and 3 bases at J, with 11 bases in the middle. Germline-derived CDR1 and CDR2 are SGHRS and YFSETQ. The CDR3 sequence is CASSFFQHDTGELFF. CDR3 nucleotides: TGCGCCAGCAGCTTTTTCCAACACGACACCGGGGAGCTGTTTTTT. Complete variable domain (other parts from reference TRBV5-1 and TRBJ2-2): KAGVTQTPRYLIKTRGQQVTLSCSPISGHRSVSWYQQTPGQGLQFLFEYFSETQRNKGNFPGRFSGRQFSNSRSEMNVSTLELGDSALYLCASSFFQHDTGELFFGEGSRLTVL.

This clone has a single count. This sequence joins TRBV7-6 and TRBJ2-1; 11 bases agree with TRBD2. Trimming removed 0 bases from V and 7 bases from J; junction bases left unmatched: 2. Germline V gives CDR1 SGHVS, CDR2 FNYEAQ. The CDR3 sequence is 15 residues long. CDR3 coding DNA: TGTGCCAGCAGCTTAGCGGCTAGCGGGAGGAATGAGCAGTTCTTC. It specifies CASSLAASGRNEQFF.